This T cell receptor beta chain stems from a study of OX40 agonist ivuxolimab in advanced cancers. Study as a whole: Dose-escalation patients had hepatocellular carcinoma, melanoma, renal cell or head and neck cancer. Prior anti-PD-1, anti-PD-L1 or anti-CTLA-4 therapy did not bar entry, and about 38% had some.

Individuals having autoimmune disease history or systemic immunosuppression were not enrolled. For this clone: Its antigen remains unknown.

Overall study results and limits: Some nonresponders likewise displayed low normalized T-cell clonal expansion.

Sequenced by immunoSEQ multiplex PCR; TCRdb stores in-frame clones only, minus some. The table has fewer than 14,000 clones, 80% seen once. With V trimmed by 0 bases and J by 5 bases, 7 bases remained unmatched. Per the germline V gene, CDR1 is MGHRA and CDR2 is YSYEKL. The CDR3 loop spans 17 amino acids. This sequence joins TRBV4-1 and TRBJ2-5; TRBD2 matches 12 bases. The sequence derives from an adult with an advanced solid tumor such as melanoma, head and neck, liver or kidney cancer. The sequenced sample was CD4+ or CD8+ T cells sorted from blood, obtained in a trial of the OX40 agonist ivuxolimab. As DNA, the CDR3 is TGCGCCAGCAGCCAAGAGCACCTAGCGGGGGGGTTGGAGACCCAGTACTTC. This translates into CASSQEHLAGGLETQYF.